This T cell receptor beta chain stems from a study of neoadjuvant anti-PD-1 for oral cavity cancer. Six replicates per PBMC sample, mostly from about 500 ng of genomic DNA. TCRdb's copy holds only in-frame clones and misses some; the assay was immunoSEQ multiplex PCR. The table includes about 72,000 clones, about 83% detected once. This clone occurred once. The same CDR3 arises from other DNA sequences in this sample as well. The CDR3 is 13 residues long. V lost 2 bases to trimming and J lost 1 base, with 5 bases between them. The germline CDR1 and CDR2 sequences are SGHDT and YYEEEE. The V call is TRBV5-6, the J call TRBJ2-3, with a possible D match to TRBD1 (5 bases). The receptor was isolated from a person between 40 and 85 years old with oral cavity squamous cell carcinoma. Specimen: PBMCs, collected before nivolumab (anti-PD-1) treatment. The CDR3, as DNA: TGTGCCAGCAGCTTAGGGGGCACAGATACGCAGTATTTT. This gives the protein CASSLGGTDTQYF.